The 29 T cell receptor beta chains given below trace back to one sample, sequenced in a study of T cell responses to AZD1222 COVID-19 vaccine. Clones were read by immunoSEQ multiplex PCR, and TCRdb kept only the in-frame ones, dropping some. The sample shows 65,000 to 95,000 clones, approximately 80% of them seen only once. The specimen was peripheral blood, collected on day 0 of AZD1222 vaccination. These receptor sequences come from an adult in good health.

The chain carries TRBV23-1 and TRBJ1-5, with TRBD1 as a possible D gene (6 bases). TRBV23-1 is an ORF, with its function uncertain. Trimming removed 2 bases at V and 5 bases at J, with 13 bases between. The CDR3 length is 15 residues. CDR3 sequence reads: CASSQGRTVDQPQHF. The DNA for the CDR3 is TGCGCCAGCAGTCAAGGCCGGACAGTGGATCAGCCCCAGCATTTT.

V gene TRBV28 combines with J gene TRBJ2-2; D unresolved. Trimming removed 5 bases from V and 7 bases from J, with 20 bases in between. Germline lookup yields CDR1 MDHEN and CDR2 SYDVKM. This CDR3 has 16 amino acids. The CDR3: CASSEQKRLSIGELFF. CDR3 in DNA: TGTGCCAGCAGTGAACAGAAGAGGTTGTCTATCGGGGAGCTGTTTTTT. Using reference TRBV28 and TRBJ2-2 for the parts outside the CDR3, the full variable domain is DVKVTQSSRYLVKRTGEKVFLECVQDMDHENMFWYRQDPGLGLRLIYFSYDVKMKEKGDIPEGYSVSREKKERFSLILESASTNQTSMYLCASSEQKRLSIGELFFGEGSRLTVL.

The V and J genes are TRBV11-2 and TRBJ2-7; unclear D gene. The CDR3 runs 13 residues. V was trimmed by 1 base and J by 4 bases, leaving 8 bases between them. The germline gives CDR1 SGHAT, CDR2 FQNNGV. CDR3 amino acids: CASSLGLPYEQYF. The DNA of the CDR3 is TGTGCCAGCAGCTTAGGGTTACCGTACGAGCAGTACTTC.

This chain connects TRBV4-1 to TRBJ1-2, with 9 positions matching TRBD1. The V gene's germline CDR1 is MGHRA and CDR2 YSYEKL. J gave up 8 bases and V 3 bases, and 13 bases lay outside the gene matches. The CDR3 is 16 residues long. CDR3 nucleotides: TGCGCCAGCAGCCACCCCCCGGGACAGGGAACGGGAGGCTACACCTTC. It yields the protein CASSHPPGQGTGGYTF.

This clone came up a few times. This rearrangement joins TRBV7-8 to TRBJ2-6; perhaps TRBD1 as D (6 bases). Between the trimmed V and J ends, which lost 5 bases and 0 bases, there was a span of 20 bases. Per germline, CDR1 SGHVS and CDR2 FQNEAQ. The CDR3 has 19 residues. The CDR3 sequence is CASSPRVGGGSSGANVLTF. As DNA, the CDR3 is TGTGCCAGCAGCCCACGGGTTGGGGGCGGAAGCTCTGGGGCCAACGTCCTGACTTTC.

The V and J genes are TRBV12-5 and TRBJ2-7, with unresolved D. V was clipped by 6 bases and J by 3 bases, with 15 bases between them. The CDR3 spans 14 residues. Germline V gives CDR1 LGHNT, CDR2 FRNRAP. CDR3 sequence (DNA): TGTGCTAGTGGCGGTGGGGTAGGGATCTACGAGCAGTACTTC. Translated: CASGGGVGIYEQYF.

The chain carries TRBV10-2 and TRBJ2-2, with TRBD2 identical over 11 bases. J lost 4 bases, V lost 7 bases, and 5 bases had no gene match. Per the germline V gene, CDR1 is WSHSY and CDR2 is SAAADI. CDR3 length equals 15 residues. CDR3 protein: CASNLAGGGTGELFF. The DNA of the CDR3 is TGCGCCAGCAATTTAGCGGGAGGGGGCACCGGGGAGCTGTTTTTT.

The chain carries TRBV29-1 and TRBJ1-2; 8 bases map to TRBD1. The V gene's germline CDR1 is SQVTM and CDR2 ANQGSEA. The CDR3 extends over 15 amino acids. Trimming cost V 0 bases and J 4 bases; bases outside gene matches: 7. In DNA form, the CDR3 reads TGCAGCGTTGAAGACAACAGGGGGATGAGCTATGGCTACACCTTC. It codes for CSVEDNRGMSYGYTF.

This clone was detected only a few times. The CDR3 bases are TGTGCCAGTAGTTCTGGCTCCGGAGAGGGCACTGAAGCTTTCTTT. Protein: CASSSGSGEGTEAFF. This chain links TRBV19 with TRBJ1-1, with unresolved D. This CDR3 is built from 15 residues. V lost 5 bases and J lost 4, with 17 bases in between. Germline V gives CDR1 LNHDA, CDR2 SQIVND (reference sequence).

The chain links TRBV16 to TRBJ1-2; weak D call: TRBD1 (5 bases). From germline, CDR1 is KGHSY and CDR2 FQNENV. V lost 1 base and J lost 6, with 9 bases in between. The CDR3 has 13 residues. The DNA of the CDR3 is TGTGCCAGCAGCCAATATTGGGGGAATGGCTACACCTTC. Translated, it gives CASSQYWGNGYTF.

This clone has a handful of counts. CDR3 coding DNA: TGTGCCTGGGAAAGTGGGCACGGGGTAGGGGGCTCCTACAATGAGCAGTTCTTC. Translated: CAWESGHGVGGSYNEQFF. This chain uses TRBV30 with TRBJ2-1; TRBD1 is a possible D gene (6 bases). Trimming shortened V by 5 bases and J by 0 bases, and 23 bases separated the two germline ends. Germline V CDR1 and CDR2: GTSNPN, SVGIG (reference sequence). The CDR3 spans 18 residues.

This rearrangement joins TRBV15 to TRBJ1-3; D is unresolved. This CDR3 spans 13 amino acids. The V gene lost 1 base and the J gene lost 3 bases, with 4 bases spanning the gap. Germline V gene sequence: CDR1 LNHNV, CDR2 YYDKDF (reference sequence). CDR3 nucleotides: TGTGCCACCAGCAGAGTCGGTGGAAACACCATATATTTT. It specifies CATSRVGGNTIYF. The full variable domain, in which reference TRBV15 and TRBJ1-3 provide the parts outside the CDR3, is DAMVIQNPRYQVTQFGKPVTLSCSQTLNHNVMYWYQQKSSQAPKLLFHYYDKDFNNEADTPDNFQSRRPNTSFCFLDIRSPGLGDTAMYLCATSRVGGNTIYFGEGSWLTVV.

The rearrangement uses TRBV7-2 and TRBJ1-2; D is possibly TRBD1 (6 bases). The germline V and J ends were trimmed by 3 bases and 4 bases, with 9 bases remaining between them. CDR3 length equals 13 residues. Germline V gene lookup returns CDR1 SGHTA and CDR2 FQGNSA. The CDR3 region is CASSLNRAYGYTF. The CDR3 nucleotides are TGTGCCAGCAGCTTGAACAGGGCCTATGGCTACACCTTC.

CDR3 amino acids: CAISGTSGKTDTQYF. For the CDR3, the DNA is TGTGCCATCAGCGGGACTAGCGGGAAAACAGATACGCAGTATTTT. The V and J genes are TRBV10-3 and TRBJ2-3; 13 nucleotides match TRBD2. Germline V CDR1 and CDR2: ENHRY, SYGVKD. The J segment lost 3 bases and the V segment lost 6 bases, leaving 3 bases of the junction unmatched. The CDR3 sequence is 15 residues long.

This clone came up a few times. The CDR3 loop is CATSRGYNEQFF. The DNA of the CDR3 is TGTGCCACCAGCAGAGGCTACAATGAGCAGTTCTTC. This chain uses TRBV15 with TRBJ2-1; D is uncertain. V lost 1 base, J lost 3 bases, and 1 base lay in between. This CDR3 spans 12 amino acids. The germline V gene encodes CDR1 LNHNV and CDR2 YYDKDF (reference sequence).

The chain employs TRBV5-1 and TRBJ1-5; TRBD1 matches 7 bases. This CDR3 has 15 residues. Unmatched junction bases numbered 0, after V lost 0 bases and J lost 0 bases. Germline CDR1 is SGHRS and CDR2 is YFSETQ. The chain's CDR3 is CASSLGDSSNQPQHF. The CDR3 DNA reads TGCGCCAGCAGCTTGGGGGACAGTAGCAATCAGCCCCAGCATTTT.

V usage is TRBV6-1 and J usage is TRBJ2-7, with 8 nucleotides matching TRBD1. CDR3 length: 16 amino acids. Germline assignment: CDR1 MNHNS and CDR2 SASEGT. V was pared by 2 bases and J by 2 bases, with 8 bases of the junction left unmatched. CDR3 in DNA: TGTGCCAGCAGTGAATGGCGAAGGACAGGGACCTACGAGCAGTACTTC. Its translation: CASSEWRRTGTYEQYF.

This chain uses TRBV25-1 with TRBJ1-2, with D hard to call. The V and J ends lost 3 bases and 6 bases respectively, with 11 bases between them. Germline V gene data show CDR1 as MGHDK and CDR2 as SYGVNS. This CDR3 is 13 amino acids long. The CDR3 here is CASSELLGDGYTF. The CDR3 nucleotides are TGTGCCAGCAGTGAGTTGCTAGGAGATGGCTACACCTTC.

V usage is TRBV28 and J usage is TRBJ2-1; 9 nucleotides align to TRBD2. V shed 4 bases and J 1 base; nucleotides not matched to a gene: 2. The germline CDR1 and CDR2 sequences are MDHEN and SYDVKM. The CDR3 has 15 residues. CDR3 residues: CASSSLAGSYNEQFF. The CDR3 DNA follows: TGTGCCAGCAGTTCCCTAGCGGGGTCCTACAATGAGCAGTTCTTC.

The rearrangement uses TRBV28 and TRBJ1-3; no definite D call. This CDR3 spans 16 amino acids. V was cut by 6 bases and J by 0 bases, with 15 bases left in between. In germline, CDR1 is MDHEN, CDR2 SYDVKM. The CDR3 loop reads CASRKEDGFSGNTIYF. Here the CDR3 DNA reads TGTGCCAGCAGAAAAGAGGACGGTTTCTCTGGAAACACCATATATTTT.

The chain couples TRBV2 to TRBJ2-7; TRBD1 matches at 8 bases. The CDR3 has 15 amino acids. The germline V gene encodes CDR1 SNHLY and CDR2 FYNNEI. V lost 3 bases, J lost 0 bases, and 4 bases stayed unmatched. The CDR3 DNA reads TGTGCCAGCAGTGATCAGGGGGCGAACTCCTACGAGCAGTACTTC. Its protein is CASSDQGANSYEQYF.

V gene TRBV5-5 combines with J gene TRBJ1-5; D is ambiguous. Germline CDR1 and CDR2: SGHKS and YYEKEE (reference sequence). Trimming cost V 0 bases and J 3 bases, with 13 bases left between them. The CDR3 sequence is 16 residues long. The CDR3 nucleotides are TGTGCCAGCAGCTTGGGCGAGGTGGGATTCAATCAGCCCCAGCATTTT. It is translated as CASSLGEVGFNQPQHF.

This rearrangement joins TRBV27 to TRBJ1-6, with D possibly matching TRBD1 (6 bases). CDR1 is MNHEY and CDR2 is SMNVEV in the germline V gene (reference sequence). This CDR3 region has 16 residues. The V end lost 3 bases, the J end lost 7 bases, and 16 bases lay between the germline ends. CDR3 nucleotides: TGTGCCAGCAGTTTCACCTCGAGGGGGAAGAATTCACCCCTCCACTTT. This translates into CASSFTSRGKNSPLHF.

The genes are TRBV5-4 and TRBJ1-5; TRBD1 aligns across 8 bases. CDR1 is SGHNT and CDR2 is YYREEE in the germline V gene (reference sequence). CDR3 length: 17 amino acids. V lost 4 bases, J lost 1 base, and 10 bases stayed unmatched. The CDR3 DNA reads as TGTGCCAGCAGCGAGGGTGGAGGACAGGGCAGCAATCAGCCCCAGCATTTT. It translates to CASSEGGGQGSNQPQHF.

This clone came up once. The gene calls are TRBV15 and TRBJ2-7; 8 nucleotides line up with TRBD1. With 1 base clipped from V and 6 bases from J, the junction kept 8 bases outside the gene matches. Per germline, CDR1 LNHNV and CDR2 YYDKDF (reference sequence). This CDR3 contains 15 residues. The DNA of the CDR3 is TGTGCCACCAGCAGAGCTCGCGGACAGGGAGCCGAGCAGTACTTC. It specifies CATSRARGQGAEQYF.

The V call is TRBV10-3, the J call TRBJ2-7, with D possibly TRBD1 on 5 matching bases. Trimming took off 0 bases at V and 6 bases at J, with 9 bases between the two ends. The V gene's germline CDR1 is ENHRY and CDR2 SYGVKD. This CDR3 comprises 13 residues. The chain's CDR3 is CAISESQGSEQYF. CDR3 bases: TGTGCCATCAGTGAGTCCCAGGGCTCCGAGCAGTACTTC.

The chain recombines TRBV14 with TRBJ2-7, with D perhaps matching TRBD2 (5 bases). Trimming removed 1 base from V and 2 bases from J, with 9 bases in between. The germline V gene encodes CDR1 SGHDN and CDR2 FVKESK. The CDR3 covers 14 residues. The CDR3 loop is CASSQGSGPYEQYF. CDR3 nucleotides: TGTGCCAGCAGCCAAGGGAGCGGACCCTACGAGCAGTACTTC.

The rearrangement uses TRBV7-2 and TRBJ2-7; 9 bases line up with TRBD2. Trimming took 5 bases from V and 1 from J; bases not matched to a gene: 6. CDR3 size: 15 residues. Germline CDR1 SGHTA, CDR2 FQGNSA. The DNA of the CDR3 is TGTGCCAGCAGCCGCTCCCTAGCGGGATCCTACGAGCAGTACTTC. It translates to CASSRSLAGSYEQYF.

V is TRBV21-1 and J is TRBJ2-7; TRBD2, as called in the table, went unchecked against the DNA. TRBV21-1 is given as a pseudogene. This CDR3 has 13 amino acids. The CDR3, as DNA: TGTGCCAGCAGCACTGGCGGGGAAGGCGAGCAGTACTTC. Encoded protein: CASSTGGEGEQYF.